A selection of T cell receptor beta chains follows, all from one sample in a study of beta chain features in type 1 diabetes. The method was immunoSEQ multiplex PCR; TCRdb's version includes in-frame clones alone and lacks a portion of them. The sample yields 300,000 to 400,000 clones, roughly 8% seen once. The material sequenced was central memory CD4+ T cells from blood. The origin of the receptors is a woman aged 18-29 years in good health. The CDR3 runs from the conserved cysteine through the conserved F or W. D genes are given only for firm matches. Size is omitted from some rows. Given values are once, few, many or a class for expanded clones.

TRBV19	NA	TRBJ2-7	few	TGTGCCAGTAGTATGCGGGGCGGGTCTACGGAGCAGTACTTC	CASSMRGGSTEQYF
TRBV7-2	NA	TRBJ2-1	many	TGTGCCAGCAGCTTAGATTTCCTCAATGAGCAGTTCTTC	CASSLDFLNEQFF
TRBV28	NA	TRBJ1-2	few	TGTGCCAGCAGTTTGCTCCCATCTTCAGGCTATGGCTACACCTTC	CASSLLPSSGYGYTF
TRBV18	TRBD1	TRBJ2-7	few	TGTGCCAGCTATACTGGACAGGGGGCTTACACCGAGCAGTACTTC	CASYTGQGAYTEQYF
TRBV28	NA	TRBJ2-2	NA	TGTGCCAGCAGTGGAGGGGACCCCGGCACCGGGGAGCTGTTTTTT	CASSGGDPGTGELFF
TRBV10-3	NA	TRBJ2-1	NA	TGTGCCATCAGTGAGTGGAACAGGGACAATGAGCAGTTCTTC	CAISEWNRDNEQFF
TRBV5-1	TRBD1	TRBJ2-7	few	TGCGCCAGCAGCAAAGGACAGGGGGCCTACGAGCAGTACTTC	CASSKGQGAYEQYF
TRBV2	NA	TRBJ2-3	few	TGTGCCAGCAGTGACTCCCGTCTAACCACAGATACGCAGTATTTT	CASSDSRLTTDTQYF
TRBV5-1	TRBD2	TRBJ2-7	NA	TGCGCCAGCAGCCGGGGACTAGCGGGAGGATCCGAGCAGTACTTC	CASSRGLAGGSEQYF
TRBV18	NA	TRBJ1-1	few	TGTGCCAGCTCACCAGAGCCTATACCGGCCAGGGGTGGCACTGAAGCTTTCTTT	CASSPEPIPARGGTEAFF
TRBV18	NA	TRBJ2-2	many	TGTGCCAGCTCAGAAACCGGGGAGCTGTTTTTT	CASSETGELFF
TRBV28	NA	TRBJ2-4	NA	TGTGCCAGCAGTGAACAGCGTATAGCCAAAAACATTCAGTACTTC	CASSEQRIAKNIQYF
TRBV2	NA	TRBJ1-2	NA	TGTGCCAGCATGGTCCAACCGGGGGCTAACTATGGCTACACCTTC	CASMVQPGANYGYTF
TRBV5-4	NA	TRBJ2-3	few	TGTGCCAGCAGCTTAGGGTCGGACCGGGGCACAGATACGCAGTATTTT	CASSLGSDRGTDTQYF
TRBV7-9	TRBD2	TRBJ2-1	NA	TGTGCCAGCAGCGTATCGGGACTAGCAAGGAATGAGCAGTTCTTC	CASSVSGLARNEQFF
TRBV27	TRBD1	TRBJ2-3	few	TGTGCCAGCAGTTTACGGGGACAGGGCACCACAGATACGCAGTATTTT	CASSLRGQGTTDTQYF
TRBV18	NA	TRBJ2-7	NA	TGTGCCAGCTCACCAGTAGGCAGGGAGGACTACGAGCAGTACTTC	CASSPVGREDYEQYF
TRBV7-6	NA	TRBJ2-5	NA	TGTGCCAGCAGCTTAGCCGGGGGCAGGGAGACCCAGTACTTC	CASSLAGGRETQYF
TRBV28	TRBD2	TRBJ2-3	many	TGTGCCAGCAGTTCTCTAGCGGGAGGACGGTATACGCAGTATTTT	CASSSLAGGRYTQYF
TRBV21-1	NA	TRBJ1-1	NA	TGTGCCAGCAGCATGTCCAGGGCGCTAGACACTGAAGCTTTCTTT	CASSMSRALDTEAFF
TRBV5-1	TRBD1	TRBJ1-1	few	TGCGCCAGCAGCTACCGGGACAGGGCGACTGAAGCTTTCTTT	CASSYRDRATEAFF
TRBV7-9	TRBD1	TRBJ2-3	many	TGTGCCAGCAGCCACTACAGGGGATGGAACACAGATACGCAGTATTTT	CASSHYRGWNTDTQYF
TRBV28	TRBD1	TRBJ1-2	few	TGTGCCAGCAGGGGCGCGGACAGGGGGAACTATGGCTACACCTTC	CASRGADRGNYGYTF
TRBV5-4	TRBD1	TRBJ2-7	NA	TGTGCCAGCAGGCATTCCGGGACAGAAAACTACGAGCAGTACTTC	CASRHSGTENYEQYF
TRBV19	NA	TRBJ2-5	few	TGTGCCAGTAGTATTACTAGCCAAGAGACCCAGTACTTC	CASSITSQETQYF
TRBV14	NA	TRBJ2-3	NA	TGTGCCAGCAGCCAATACCTAGGGTCCACAGATACGCAGTATTTT	CASSQYLGSTDTQYF
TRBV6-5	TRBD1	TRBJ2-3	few	TGTGCCAGCAGGGGACAGCCTCGTTCCACAGATACGCAGTATTTT	CASRGQPRSTDTQYF
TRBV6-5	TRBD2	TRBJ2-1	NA	TGTGCCAGCAGCGGAACAGTAAGCGGGAAAAATGAGCAGTTCTTC	CASSGTVSGKNEQFF
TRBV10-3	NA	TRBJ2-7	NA	TGTGCCATCAGTGTTGGGGGCGACGAGCAGTACTTC	CAISVGGDEQYF
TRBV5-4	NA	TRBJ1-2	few	TGTGCCAGCAGCGGCGGGGTTCAGGGAGGCTACACCTTC	CASSGGVQGGYTF
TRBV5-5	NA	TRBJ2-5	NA	TGTGCCAGCAGCTTGCCGGGGCTGGAGACCCAGTACTTC	CASSLPGLETQYF
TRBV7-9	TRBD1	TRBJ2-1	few	TGTGCCAGCAGCCACGGGACAGGGTACAATGAGCAGTTCTTC	CASSHGTGYNEQFF
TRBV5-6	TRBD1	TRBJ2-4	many	TGTGCCAGCAGCTTAGTAGGAACAGGGGGACACATTCAGTACTTC	CASSLVGTGGHIQYF
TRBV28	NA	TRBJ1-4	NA	TGTGCCAGCAGTCTAGGGGGGACAACTAATGAAAAACTGTTTTTT	CASSLGGTTNEKLFF
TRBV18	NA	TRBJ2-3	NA	TGTGCCAGCTCACTTCGGGCGGGGAGCACAGATACGCAGTATTTT	CASSLRAGSTDTQYF
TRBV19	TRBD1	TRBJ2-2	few	TGTGCCAGTAGTCGGGCGACAGGGGGTGGCACCGGGGAGCTGTTTTTT	CASSRATGGGTGELFF
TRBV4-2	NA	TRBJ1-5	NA	TGTGCCAGCAGCCAGGGAGGTGCGGGCAATCAGCCCCAGCATTTT	CASSQGGAGNQPQHF
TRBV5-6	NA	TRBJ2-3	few	TGTGCCAGCAGCCCCATGAGCACAGATACGCAGTATTTT	CASSPMSTDTQYF
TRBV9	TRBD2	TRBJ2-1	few	TGTGCCAGCAGCGCCCTAGCGGGTACCTTCAATGAGCAGTTCTTC	CASSALAGTFNEQFF
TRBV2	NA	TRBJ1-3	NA	TGTGCCAGCAGGCATCGATCTGGAAACACCATATATTTT	CASRHRSGNTIYF
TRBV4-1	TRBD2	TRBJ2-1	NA	TGCGCCAGCAGCCAAGATATAACTAGCGGGGGCTACAATGAGCAGTTCTTC	CASSQDITSGGYNEQFF
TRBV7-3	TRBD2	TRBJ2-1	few	TGTGCCAGCAGCTCCACACTAGCGGGAGAAAGATTCTTC	CASSSTLAGERFF
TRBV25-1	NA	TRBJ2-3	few	TGTGCCAGCAGAAACAGGGATCTCGCAGATACGCAGTATTTT	CASRNRDLADTQYF
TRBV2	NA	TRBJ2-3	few	TGTGCCAGCAGTGTACAGGAGGCAGATACGCAGTATTTT	CASSVQEADTQYF
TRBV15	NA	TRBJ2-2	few	TGTGCCACCAGCAGTTTTCAGGGTGGCGGGGAGCTGTTTTTT	CATSSFQGGGELFF
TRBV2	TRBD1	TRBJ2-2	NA	TGTGCCAGCAGTGAACTGGACAGGGCCACCGGGGAGCTGTTTTTT	CASSELDRATGELFF
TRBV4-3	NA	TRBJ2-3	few	TGCGCCAGCAGCCAAGTGAAGCGGCATTTTAGCGGAAGCACAGATACGCAGTATTTT	CASSQVKRHFSGSTDTQYF